The 28 T cell receptor beta chains in this list originate from one sample, sequenced in a study of blood T cell repertoires in COVID-19. The data were produced by immunoSEQ multiplex PCR, yet TCRdb's version contains in-frame clones alone and is incomplete. The profile shows 200,000 to 250,000 clones, 89% of them singletons. The material sequenced was peripheral blood. Receptors were obtained from a woman in her 40s with acute or convalescent COVID-19.

The CDR3 sequence: CASSLGLAGGASGTDTQYF. The CDR3 DNA reads as TGTGCCAGCAGCCTCGGACTAGCGGGGGGGGCATCGGGAACAGATACGCAGTATTTT. This chain links TRBV5-8 with TRBJ2-3; 15 bases are shared with TRBD2. V lost 4 bases, J lost 3 bases, and 12 bases stayed unmatched. CDR3 size: 19 residues. Germline lookup yields CDR1 SGHTS and CDR2 YDEGEE.

The chain combines TRBV5-1 with TRBJ1-2; 8 bases are a match to TRBD1. CDR1 is SGHRS, CDR2 YFSETQ, per germline. The junction had 3 bases not matched to a gene; V was cut back by 5 bases and J by 3 bases. CDR3 length: 13 residues. Here the CDR3 reads CASRKTGDYGYTF. DNA of the CDR3: TGCGCCAGCAGGAAGACAGGGGACTATGGCTACACCTTC.

The chain is built from TRBV4-1 and TRBJ1-4, with 9 bases aligning to TRBD1. Germline V CDR1 and CDR2: MGHRA, YSYEKL. Trimming took 7 bases from V and 3 from J; bases not matched to a gene: 18. The CDR3 sequence is 19 residues long. This chain's CDR3 is CASTPLPGQGPLANEKLFF. The CDR3 coding sequence is TGCGCCAGCACCCCTCTTCCGGGACAGGGCCCCTTGGCTAATGAAAAACTGTTTTTT.

V is TRBV6-5 and J is TRBJ1-1; maybe TRBD1 (5 bases). This CDR3 region has 13 residues. CDR1 and CDR2 from the germline V gene are MNHEY and SVGAGI. The V and J ends lost 2 bases and 8 bases respectively, with 12 bases between them. CDR3: CASSYGGGPEAFF. The CDR3 coding sequence is TGTGCCAGCAGTTACGGCGGGGGACCCGAAGCTTTCTTT.

This chain uses TRBV30 with TRBJ1-6, with unresolved D. The CDR3 spans 13 residues. Per the germline V gene, CDR1 is GTSNPN and CDR2 is SVGIG (reference sequence). Trimming pared 2 bases from V and 9 bases from J, leaving 11 bases between. This CDR3 reads CAWSPASGSPLHF. The CDR3 DNA is TGTGCCTGGAGTCCAGCCAGCGGTTCACCCCTCCACTTT. The full variable domain, in which reference TRBV30 and TRBJ1-6 provide the parts outside the CDR3, is SQTIHQWPATLVQPVGSPLSLECTVEGTSNPNLYWYRQAAGRGLQLLFYSVGIGQISSEVPQNLSASRPQDRQFILSSKKLLLSDSGFYLCAWSPASGSPLHFGNGTRLTVT.

The rearrangement uses TRBV6-6 and TRBJ1-5; D possibly corresponds to TRBD1 (5 bases). CDR1 MNHNY and CDR2 SVGAGI come from the germline V gene (reference sequence). This CDR3 contains 14 residues. The V end lost 7 bases, the J end lost 7 bases, and 17 bases lay between the germline ends. The CDR3 DNA reads TGTGCCAGCATCTATGGGGCCCTGGGACAGCCCCAGCATTTT. Translation gives CASIYGALGQPQHF.

The chain uses TRBV7-2 and TRBJ2-3; TRBD2 agrees at 11 bases. Germline V CDR1 and CDR2: SGHTA, FQGNSA. J lost 2 bases, V lost 2 bases, and 3 bases had no gene match. The CDR3 is made up of 16 amino acids. The CDR3 DNA follows: TGTGCCAGCAGCTTAATAGCGGGGGGGCCCACAGATACGCAGTATTTT. Protein product: CASSLIAGGPTDTQYF.

V and J are TRBV2 and TRBJ2-3, with D possibly matching TRBD2 (6 bases). Trimming took off 5 bases at V and 0 bases at J, with 15 bases between the two ends. The CDR3 runs 16 residues. Germline CDR1 and CDR2: SNHLY and FYNNEI. CDR3 nucleotide sequence: TGTGCCAGCAGTTTAAAGGGGCTAGCGAGCACAGATACGCAGTATTTT. Translated, it gives CASSLKGLASTDTQYF. Variable domain in full (rest from reference TRBV2 and TRBJ2-3): EPEVTQTPSHQVTQMGQEVILRCVPISNHLYFYWYRQILGQKVEFLVSFYNNEISEKSEIFDDQFSVERPDGSNFTLKIRSTKLEDSAMYFCASSLKGLASTDTQYFGPGTRLTVL.

This chain joins TRBV6-5 and TRBJ2-5, with D maybe TRBD2 (6 bases). The CDR3 has 14 amino acids. Trimming left V 5 bases short and J 2 bases short, with 12 bases between. The V gene's germline CDR1 is MNHEY and CDR2 SVGAGI. CDR3 protein: CASSHGGSQETQYF. Written as DNA, the CDR3 is TGTGCCAGCAGTCACGGGGGTTCTCAAGAGACCCAGTACTTC.

The chain recombines TRBV5-1 with TRBJ1-1; tentatively, D is TRBD1 (6 bases). V was trimmed by 1 base and J by 2 bases, leaving 15 bases between them. There are 16 residues in the CDR3. In germline, CDR1 is SGHRS, CDR2 YFSETQ. The CDR3, as DNA: TGCGCCAGCAGCTTGACCCCGGGACACCGAAACACTGAAGCTTTCTTT. It encodes CASSLTPGHRNTEAFF.

The chain combines TRBV5-1 with TRBJ1-2, with D perhaps matching TRBD1 (5 bases). There are 15 residues in the CDR3. CDR1 is SGHRS, CDR2 YFSETQ, per germline. V was pared by 2 bases and J by 3 bases, with 14 bases between. Here the CDR3 DNA reads TGCGCCAGCAGCTTCAGGAGGGGACCCCACTATGGCTACACCTTC. It yields the protein CASSFRRGPHYGYTF.

This rearrangement joins TRBV7-2 to TRBJ2-2; D unclear. Trimming removed 4 bases from V and 7 bases from J, with 7 bases in between. The germline CDR1 and CDR2 sequences are SGHTA and FQGNSA. The CDR3 length is 12 residues. As DNA, the CDR3 is TGTGCCAGCAGCTGGGCCTTCGGGGAGCTGTTTTTT. This translates into CASSWAFGELFF.

The V gene is TRBV11-2, the J gene TRBJ2-7; possibly TRBD2 for D (5 bases). Germline-derived CDR1 and CDR2 are SGHAT and FQNNGV. Trimming cost V 3 bases and J 7 bases, with 22 bases left between them. This CDR3 contains 16 residues. For the CDR3, the DNA is TGTGCCAGCAGCTTGACCGGCGACTACCCCACGAATGAGCAGTACGTC. It yields the protein CASSLTGDYPTNEQYV.

The CDR3 sequence is CATSARSGQGQETQYF. The DNA of the CDR3 is TGTGCCACCAGTGCCCGATCGGGACAGGGCCAAGAGACCCAGTACTTC. The chain joins TRBV24-1 to TRBJ2-5, with 9 nucleotides matching TRBD1. V gave up 5 bases and J gave up 1 base; unmatched junction bases: 7. CDR1 is KGHDR and CDR2 is SFDVKD in the germline V gene. This CDR3 spans 16 amino acids.

The chain links TRBV5-1 to TRBJ2-7; TRBD1 agrees at 11 bases. The CDR3 extends over 15 amino acids. Germline V gene data show CDR1 as SGHRS and CDR2 as YFSETQ. J was trimmed by 0 bases and V by 4 bases; bases with no gene match: 3. This CDR3 reads CASSPGQGVSYEQYV. Here the CDR3 DNA reads TGCGCCAGCAGCCCGGGACAGGGGGTCTCCTACGAGCAGTACGTC.

This rearrangement joins TRBV6-5 to TRBJ1-1, with TRBD1 matching over 7 bases. V lost 6 bases, J lost 7 bases, and 8 bases stayed unmatched. Per germline, CDR1 MNHEY and CDR2 SVGAGI. The CDR3 is made up of 13 amino acids. The CDR3 DNA reads TGTGCCAGCAGACCGGGACAGCCATTTGAAGCTTTCTTT. Translated, it gives CASRPGQPFEAFF.

The chain has TRBV11-2 and TRBJ2-1; TRBD2 matches 8 bases. The length of the CDR3 is 17 residues. Germline assignment: CDR1 SGHAT and CDR2 FQNNGV. J lost 8 bases, V lost 1 base, and 13 bases had no gene match. The CDR3 protein is CASSLAPPGLVIYEQFF. In DNA, the CDR3 is TGTGCCAGCAGCTTAGCCCCGCCGGGACTAGTAATCTATGAGCAGTTCTTC.

The V gene is TRBV9, the J gene TRBJ1-2, with D tentatively TRBD1 (5 bases). The V end was cut by 0 bases, the J end by 8 bases, with 11 bases between. The CDR3 is 13 residues long. The germline CDR1 and CDR2 sequences are SGDLS and YYNGEE. CDR3 coding DNA: TGTGCCAGCAGCGTAGACCAGGGCAGCGGCTACACCTTC. The encoded protein is CASSVDQGSGYTF.

This rearrangement joins TRBV12-3 or TRBV12-4 to TRBJ1-5, with a tentative D call TRBD1 (6 bases). Trimming took 0 bases from V and 10 from J, leaving 10 bases between them. This CDR3 contains 13 residues. For the CDR3, the DNA is TGTGCCAGCAGTTTAGCAACACAGGGACCCCAGCATTTT. Translating gives CASSLATQGPQHF.

This clone was detected a few times. The chain has TRBV5-1 and TRBJ1-4; possible D gene TRBD1, 5 bases. The CDR3 runs to 17 residues. Germline lookup yields CDR1 SGHRS and CDR2 YFSETQ. V was cut by 0 bases and J by 3 bases, with 15 bases left in between. CDR3 loop: CASSLGIQGGANEKLFF. CDR3 DNA sequence: TGCGCCAGCAGCTTGGGCATCCAGGGCGGGGCTAATGAAAAACTGTTTTTT.

This clone was detected only a few times. The chain uses TRBV25-1 and TRBJ1-4; D remains ambiguous. CDR3 size: 16 residues. V lost 2 bases to trimming and J lost 5 bases, with 15 bases between them. CDR1 MGHDK and CDR2 SYGVNS come from the germline V gene. The CDR3 sequence: CASSETREDPNEKLFF. CDR3 bases: TGTGCCAGCAGTGAAACGAGAGAGGATCCAAATGAAAAACTGTTTTTT.

The chain recombines TRBV10-3 with TRBJ1-6; TRBD1 matches at 8 bases. The CDR3 extends over 12 amino acids. Germline CDR1 and CDR2: ENHRY and SYGVKD. V shed 10 bases, J shed 7 bases, and the junction held 3 bases outside the gene matches. CDR3 nucleotides: TGTGCCACGGGACAGGCCAATTCACCCCTCCACTTT. Protein: CATGQANSPLHF.

This chain joins TRBV4-1 and TRBJ2-1, with 14 positions matching TRBD2. The germline V gene encodes CDR1 MGHRA and CDR2 YSYEKL. J was trimmed by 0 bases and V by 4 bases; bases with no gene match: 11. This CDR3 is 20 amino acids long. CDR3 region: CASSPSGTSGGDSSYNEQFF. CDR3 nucleotide sequence: TGCGCCAGCAGCCCTTCCGGGACTAGCGGGGGCGATAGCTCCTACAATGAGCAGTTCTTC.

J is TRBJ1-2 and V is TRBV6-5; 8 bases match TRBD1. The CDR3 runs 13 residues. Germline CDR1 reads MNHEY; CDR2 reads SVGAGI. J was trimmed by 8 bases and V by 2 bases; bases with no gene match: 4. As DNA, the CDR3 is TGTGCCAGCAGTTACCAGGGGGCGGAGGGCTACACCTTC. It specifies CASSYQGAEGYTF.

This chain joins TRBV27 and TRBJ2-3; 10 nucleotides align to TRBD1. In germline, CDR1 is MNHEY, CDR2 SMNVEV (reference sequence). The V segment lost 6 bases and the J segment 3 bases; nucleotides outside the gene matches: 3. The CDR3 spans 14 residues. The DNA for the CDR3 is TGTGCCAGCAGGAGGACAGGGGGGACAGATACGCAGTATTTT. Amino acids: CASRRTGGTDTQYF.

The V gene is TRBV5-1, the J gene TRBJ2-1; TRBD2 might be the D (6 bases). With 1 base removed from V and 5 bases from J, the gap between germline ends came to 16 bases. The CDR3 spans 16 residues. Germline-derived CDR1 and CDR2 are SGHRS and YFSETQ. CDR3 in DNA: TGCGCCAGCAGCTTGTTTGCGGGGATAGGGCACAATGAGCAGTTCTTC. Amino acid sequence: CASSLFAGIGHNEQFF.

The chain couples TRBV19 to TRBJ2-3, with 8 bases matching TRBD2. Germline lookup yields CDR1 LNHDA and CDR2 SQIVND (reference sequence). J was trimmed by 4 bases and V by 4 bases; bases with no gene match: 7. The CDR3 spans 15 residues. The CDR3 reads CASSKGAGAPDTQYF. The CDR3 DNA sequence: TGTGCCAGTAGTAAAGGAGCGGGGGCTCCAGATACGCAGTATTTT.

The chain links TRBV3-1 (or the pseudogene TRBV3-2) to TRBJ1-2; D is uncertain. V was pared by 1 base and J by 8 bases, with 11 bases between. Germline values: CDR1 LGHDT, CDR2 YNNKEL (reference sequence). This CDR3 comprises 13 residues. The CDR3 spells CASSQGLASGYTF. The CDR3 DNA is TGTGCCAGCAGCCAAGGTCTGGCATCGGGCTACACCTTC.